The T cell receptor (beta chain) described here comes from a study of OX40 agonist ivuxolimab in advanced cancers. The overall study: It was ivuxolimab, an agonistic anti-OX40 (CD134) antibody, that patients were treated with.

This table comes from immunoSEQ multiplex PCR, and its TCRdb copy is limited to in-frame clones, with some not included. In the table there are roughly 90,000 clones, approximately 90% of which are singletons. The sequenced sample was CD4+ or CD8+ T cells sorted from blood, obtained in a trial of the OX40 agonist ivuxolimab. This sequence originates from an adult with an advanced solid tumor such as melanoma, head and neck, liver or kidney cancer.

CDR3 amino acids: CASSLDRKDIQYF. In DNA, the CDR3 is TGTGCCAGCAGCCTGGACCGCAAGGACATTCAGTACTTC. This chain links TRBV7-3 with TRBJ2-4; D unresolved. V dropped 5 bases and J dropped 8 bases, with 13 bases sitting between them. Germline values: CDR1 SGHTA, CDR2 FQGTGA. The CDR3 extends over 13 amino acids. The full variable domain, its missing parts supplied by reference TRBV7-3 and TRBJ2-4, is GAGVSQTPSNKVTEKGKYVELRCDPISGHTALYWYRQSLGQGPEFLIYFQGTGAADDSGLPNDRFFAVRPEGSVSTLKIQRTERGDSAVYLCASSLDRKDIQYFGAGTRLSVL.